This is a list of T cell receptor beta chains from one sample in a study of patients and donors after allogeneic stem cell transplantation. TCRdb fed the RT-PCR reads into MiXCR, producing one record per CDR3 protein. The sample records about 960,000 distinct CDR3 sequences, approximately 18% being singletons. The sample was blood, either unsorted or a sorted T cell fraction (not recorded which). These receptors all come from a human donor who was either an allogeneic HSCT recipient or a stem cell or donor lymphocyte infusion donor (not recorded which). It is not recorded whose cells these are; they may come from a transplant donor. Each CDR3 is given with its conserved first and last residue. Fields, in order: J gene, V gene, CDR3 protein.

J gene: TRBJ2-2
V gene: TRBV20-1
CDR3 protein: CSAIEQGGTGELFF

J gene: TRBJ2-7
V gene: TRBV5-1
CDR3 protein: CASSLRARTVSYEQYF

J gene: TRBJ2-7
V gene: TRBV11-2
CDR3 protein: CASSSDWGTEQYF

J gene: TRBJ1-2
V gene: TRBV12-3/TRBV12-4
CDR3 protein: CASSSTWVGYTF

J gene: TRBJ1-6
V gene: TRBV5-1
CDR3 protein: CASSLEGHSESPLHF

J gene: TRBJ1-1
V gene: TRBV6-6
CDR3 protein: CASNRANTEAFF

J gene: TRBJ2-5
V gene: TRBV9
CDR3 protein: CASNDRGGGYQETQYF

J gene: TRBJ2-7
V gene: TRBV20-1
CDR3 protein: CSARDPSGRVREQYF

J gene: TRBJ1-5
V gene: TRBV5-1
CDR3 protein: CASSAGTGGNQPQHF

J gene: TRBJ2-7
V gene: TRBV12-3/TRBV12-4
CDR3 protein: CASSRLAADREQYF

J gene: TRBJ1-6
V gene: TRBV5-1
CDR3 protein: CASSGGTGGSSPLHF

J gene: TRBJ1-4
V gene: TRBV12-3/TRBV12-4
CDR3 protein: CASTPLATNEKLFF

J gene: TRBJ2-1
V gene: TRBV4-2
CDR3 protein: CASSQAASGGADEQFF

J gene: TRBJ2-7
V gene: TRBV5-1
CDR3 protein: CASSAGTSYEQYF

J gene: TRBJ2-7
V gene: TRBV12-3/TRBV12-4
CDR3 protein: CASSPPTGLEQYF

J gene: TRBJ1-1
V gene: TRBV29-1
CDR3 protein: CSGHADGPEAFF

J gene: TRBJ2-5
V gene: TRBV19
CDR3 protein: CASSPRGHGRTQYF

J gene: TRBJ2-7
V gene: TRBV4-1
CDR3 protein: CASSQSDRGYEQYF

J gene: TRBJ2-7
V gene: TRBV12-3/TRBV12-4
CDR3 protein: CASSSQPGQGAEQYF

J gene: TRBJ1-1
V gene: TRBV12-3/TRBV12-4
CDR3 protein: CASRGPNTEAFF

J gene: TRBJ1-1
V gene: TRBV5-6
CDR3 protein: CASRNRDRKYTEAFF

J gene: TRBJ2-5
V gene: TRBV30
CDR3 protein: CAWSEHRQETQYF

J gene: TRBJ2-2
V gene: TRBV6-1
CDR3 protein: CASPTSTGELFF

J gene: TRBJ2-4
V gene: TRBV28
CDR3 protein: CASQLGGRAVF

J gene: TRBJ1-2
V gene: TRBV18
CDR3 protein: CASSPGDRDNYGYTF

J gene: TRBJ2-3
V gene: TRBV5-1
CDR3 protein: CASSPGLGGTDTQYF

J gene: TRBJ1-5
V gene: TRBV6-6
CDR3 protein: CASRLLQGQPQHF

J gene: TRBJ2-4
V gene: TRBV12-3/TRBV12-4
CDR3 protein: CASSLRSKNIQYF

J gene: TRBJ2-2
V gene: TRBV12-3/TRBV12-4
CDR3 protein: CASSLQGLGELFF

J gene: TRBJ2-2
V gene: TRBV12-3/TRBV12-4
CDR3 protein: CASSFRGQGRNTGELFF

J gene: TRBJ2-3
V gene: TRBV6-1
CDR3 protein: CALQGWTGIPDAQYF

J gene: TRBJ1-1
V gene: TRBV7-9
CDR3 protein: CASSLTATNTEAFF

J gene: TRBJ1-1
V gene: TRBV12-3/TRBV12-4
CDR3 protein: CASNRGTEAFF

J gene: TRBJ2-5
V gene: TRBV7-9
CDR3 protein: CASSTGQGPQETQYF

J gene: TRBJ1-1
V gene: TRBV13
CDR3 protein: CASSLEAGGSTEAFF

J gene: TRBJ2-3
V gene: TRBV7-6
CDR3 protein: CASSLAQNMASDTQYF

J gene: TRBJ2-3
V gene: TRBV5-1
CDR3 protein: CASSLAVVGNTDTQYF

J gene: TRBJ2-1
V gene: TRBV29-1
CDR3 protein: CSVVGLSNEQFF

J gene: TRBJ1-6
V gene: TRBV28
CDR3 protein: CASSPSTPGQGLNSPLHF

J gene: TRBJ2-3
V gene: TRBV29-1
CDR3 protein: CSVAWTSDSTDTQYF

J gene: TRBJ2-4
V gene: TRBV11-3
CDR3 protein: CASSSLQGAPNIQYF

J gene: TRBJ1-4
V gene: TRBV20-1
CDR3 protein: CSATLGTGSEKLFF

J gene: TRBJ2-7
V gene: TRBV7-2
CDR3 protein: CASSLAPNSIYEQYF

J gene: TRBJ2-3
V gene: TRBV20-1
CDR3 protein: CSASYGQGWADTQYF

J gene: TRBJ1-2
V gene: TRBV27
CDR3 protein: CASSSGTASNYGYTF